This TCR beta chain was identified in a study of Graves' ophthalmopathy and Graves' hyperthyroidism. Amplified material comprised TCR beta CDR3 regions derived from RNA transcripts. HTBI-primed RT-PCR formed the first round, and a multiplex PCR formed the second. TCRdb re-derived calls from the multiplex PCR reads in MiXCR, one entry per CDR3 protein. The table records 650,000 to 900,000 distinct CDR3 sequences, 40% of them present only once. V lost 6 bases, J lost 0 bases, and 9 bases lay in between. The length of the CDR3 is 14 residues. Germline lookup yields CDR1 ENHRY and CDR2 SYGVKD. Ophthalmopathy donors showed moderate-to-severe activity, CAS ≥3, NOSPECS ≥4 and a duration under 3 months. PBMCs were density-gradient isolated from roughly 9.6 ml fresh blood. This clonotype was detected many times. Its antigen is not known. Findings and caveats of the study: Most thyroid clonotypes expanded beyond 0.001 frequency were also found in blood. From stable hyperthyroidism, ophthalmopathy was separated by a 13-signature model with 87.88% sensitivity and over 70% specificity.

V usage is TRBV10-3 and J usage is TRBJ1-5; no clear D gene. Input material: peripheral blood. The receptor comes from an adult man with Graves' ophthalmopathy. CDR3 coding DNA: TGTGCCATCAGCCGGGAATATAGCAATCAGCCCCAGCATTTT. Translated: CAISREYSNQPQHF.